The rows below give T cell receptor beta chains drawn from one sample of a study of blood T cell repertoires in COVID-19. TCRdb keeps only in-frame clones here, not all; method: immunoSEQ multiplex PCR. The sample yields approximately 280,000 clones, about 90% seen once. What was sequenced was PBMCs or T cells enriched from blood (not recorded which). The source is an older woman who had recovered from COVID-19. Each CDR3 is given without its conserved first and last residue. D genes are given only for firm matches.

cdr3_aa: AWSKHKGQTNEKLF; d_call: NA; j_call: TRBJ1-4; v_call: TRBV30
cdr3_aa: ASSLSVQETQY; d_call: NA; j_call: TRBJ2-5; v_call: TRBV11-3
cdr3_aa: ASSPQPPNEQF; d_call: NA; j_call: TRBJ2-1; v_call: TRBV14
cdr3_aa: ASSLDFQETQY; d_call: NA; j_call: TRBJ2-5; v_call: TRBV7-3
cdr3_aa: ASRLRGDSNQPQH; d_call: NA; j_call: TRBJ1-5; v_call: TRBV28
cdr3_aa: ASSQAGKNRGNQPQH; d_call: NA; j_call: TRBJ1-5; v_call: TRBV4-1
cdr3_aa: ASRRDSYSYEQY; d_call: NA; j_call: TRBJ2-7; v_call: TRBV6-5
cdr3_aa: ASSERAGTDRQPQH; d_call: TRBD1; j_call: TRBJ1-5; v_call: TRBV6-1
cdr3_aa: ASSPTGNTIY; d_call: NA; j_call: TRBJ1-3; v_call: TRBV11-3
cdr3_aa: ASSDITTGRGTEAF; d_call: TRBD1; j_call: TRBJ1-1; v_call: TRBV25-1
cdr3_aa: ASTHRVVGNQPQH; d_call: NA; j_call: TRBJ1-5; v_call: TRBV28
cdr3_aa: AIRAGQGAFREGYEQY; d_call: TRBD1; j_call: TRBJ2-7; v_call: TRBV10-3
cdr3_aa: ASSLSEAYGYT; d_call: NA; j_call: TRBJ1-2; v_call: TRBV27
cdr3_aa: ASSLPWTGVYNEQF; d_call: TRBD1; j_call: TRBJ2-1; v_call: TRBV7-8
cdr3_aa: ASSSQRQGGTQY; d_call: TRBD1; j_call: TRBJ2-3; v_call: TRBV7-9
cdr3_aa: ASSWGLAGGPRSTDTQY; d_call: TRBD2; j_call: TRBJ2-3; v_call: TRBV5-1
cdr3_aa: ASSLAVIAGGRNTGELF; d_call: TRBD2; j_call: TRBJ2-2; v_call: TRBV5-1
cdr3_aa: ASTSSMNTEAF; d_call: NA; j_call: TRBJ1-1; v_call: TRBV28
cdr3_aa: ASSSGLAPYTGELF; d_call: TRBD2; j_call: TRBJ2-2; v_call: TRBV19
cdr3_aa: ASSPGLAGVYEQF; d_call: TRBD2; j_call: TRBJ2-1; v_call: TRBV7-3
cdr3_aa: ASSEWAGSSTDTQY; d_call: NA; j_call: TRBJ2-3; v_call: TRBV10-1
cdr3_aa: ASSFQIQTSGSPGQF; d_call: TRBD2; j_call: TRBJ2-1; v_call: TRBV5-1
cdr3_aa: AWSVGSSASYYGYT; d_call: NA; j_call: TRBJ1-2; v_call: TRBV30
cdr3_aa: ASSPRGAYEQY; d_call: NA; j_call: TRBJ2-7; v_call: TRBV19
cdr3_aa: SASPLVETQY; d_call: NA; j_call: TRBJ2-5; v_call: TRBV20-1
cdr3_aa: SVTTGAETQY; d_call: NA; j_call: TRBJ2-5; v_call: TRBV29-1
cdr3_aa: ASSYKRGVQETQY; d_call: TRBD2; j_call: TRBJ2-5; v_call: TRBV6-5
cdr3_aa: ASRSTGGFYEQY; d_call: TRBD1; j_call: TRBJ2-7; v_call: TRBV6-5
cdr3_aa: ASSDSDRQQF; d_call: NA; j_call: TRBJ2-1; v_call: TRBV7-9
cdr3_aa: ASRGPGQGSPDTQY; d_call: TRBD1; j_call: TRBJ2-3; v_call: TRBV19
cdr3_aa: ASSPGGRNTEAF; d_call: NA; j_call: TRBJ1-1; v_call: TRBV5-1
cdr3_aa: ASSSDPSGAGNEQF; d_call: TRBD2; j_call: TRBJ2-1; v_call: TRBV5-1
cdr3_aa: ASGLILDRESQPQH; d_call: TRBD1; j_call: TRBJ1-5; v_call: TRBV12-5
cdr3_aa: ASSPSRDLTEAF; d_call: NA; j_call: TRBJ1-1; v_call: TRBV3-1/TRBV3-2
cdr3_aa: ASSHGGRGNTEAF; d_call: NA; j_call: TRBJ1-1; v_call: TRBV3-1/TRBV3-2
cdr3_aa: ASSLDTGGEPEAF; d_call: NA; j_call: TRBJ1-1; v_call: TRBV7-8
cdr3_aa: ASRRAGQDSPLH; d_call: TRBD1; j_call: TRBJ1-6; v_call: TRBV5-1